The rows below give T cell receptor beta chains drawn from one sample of a study of T cell repertoires in cytomegalovirus infection. TCRdb used MiXCR to reprocess the reads, holding one entry per CDR3 protein. The profile covers approximately 290,000 distinct CDR3 sequences, with around 25% appearing a single time and approximately 15% taken by the ten largest. Sample: PBMCs. Every receptor here comes from a human donor in good health (CMV status not recorded). Some clones in this sample may be carry-over from other donors' samples. CDR3s include the opening cysteine and the closing phenylalanine or tryptophan. A D gene is named only where the DNA matches it firmly. Rows may omit the clone size; those that give it use once, few, many or a size class.

d_gene,abundance,v_gene,j_gene,CDR3aa,CDR3nt
TRBD1,few,TRBV6-2/TRBV6-3,TRBJ1-1,CASSRQGWTEAFF,TGTGCCAGCAGTCGACAGGGGTGGACTGAAGCTTTCTTT
-,-,TRBV7-2,TRBJ2-5,CASSLRTAGETQYF,TGTGCCAGCAGCCTCCGGACTGCAGGGGAGACCCAGTACTTC
-,-,TRBV6-2/TRBV6-3,TRBJ1-2,CASSRLFPDGYTF,TGTGCCAGCAGTCGGCTCTTCCCGGATGGCTACACCTTC
-,-,TRBV12-3/TRBV12-4,TRBJ2-7,CASVNRDVHYEQYF,TGTGCCAGCGTAAACCGGGACGTCCACTACGAGCAGTACTTC
TRBD2,many,TRBV7-2,TRBJ2-7,CASSTSSGEYEQYF,TGTGCCAGCAGCACATCTAGCGGAGAGTACGAGCAGTACTTC
TRBD1,few,TRBV15,TRBJ1-5,CATSRGLGQGSGSNQPQHF,TGTGCCACCAGCAGAGGATTGGGACAGGGGAGTGGTAGCAATCAGCCCCAGCATTTT
-,many,TRBV7-6,TRBJ2-2,CASSRTTSLRELFF,TGTGCCAGCAGCCGTACGACTAGTTTACGGGAGCTGTTTTTT
TRBD1,many,TRBV7-2,TRBJ2-5,CASSGAVTGLRETQYF,TGTGCCAGCAGCGGGGCCGTGACAGGGCTTCGAGAGACCCAGTACTTC
TRBD2,-,TRBV10-3,TRBJ2-2,CAIRPTSGKIGDTGELFF,TGTGCCATCAGGCCGACTAGCGGGAAGATCGGGGACACCGGGGAGCTGTTTTTT
-,many,TRBV10-3,TRBJ2-1,CATGGEQAYNEQFF,TGTGCCACCGGAGGCGAGCAGGCCTACAATGAGCAGTTCTTC
TRBD2,few,TRBV11-3,TRBJ2-3,CASSLGSGLAASTDTQYF,TGTGCCAGCAGCTTAGGAAGCGGACTAGCGGCCTCCACAGATACGCAGTATTTT
TRBD1,-,TRBV5-4,TRBJ2-1,CASNKQGALEQFF,TGTGCCAGCAACAAACAGGGGGCTCTTGAGCAGTTCTTC
-,many,TRBV7-2,TRBJ2-1,CASSLQASTQNEQFF,TGTGCCAGCAGCCTACAGGCTTCTACACAAAATGAGCAGTTCTTC
-,few,TRBV7-2,TRBJ1-1,CASSLTREHTEAFF,TGTGCCAGCAGCCTCACCAGGGAGCACACTGAAGCTTTCTTT
TRBD2,many,TRBV7-9,TRBJ2-7,CASSPPLRLASYEQYF,TGTGCCAGCAGCCCCCCCCTAAGACTAGCGTCGTACGAGCAGTACTTC
-,many,TRBV5-4,TRBJ2-3,CASSWSRDTQYF,TGTGCCAGCAGTTGGTCCCGGGATACGCAGTATTTT
TRBD1,-,TRBV7-2,TRBJ1-2,CASSPQGLGQDYGYTF,TGTGCCAGCAGCCCTCAAGGCCTGGGACAGGACTATGGCTACACCTTC
-,few,TRBV5-1,TRBJ2-7,CASSLETVSYEQYF,TGCGCCAGCAGCTTAGAAACAGTCTCCTACGAGCAGTACTTC
TRBD1,few,TRBV2,TRBJ1-5,CASSGGGQGDQPQHF,TGTGCCAGCAGCGGGGGTGGACAGGGCGATCAGCCCCAGCATTTT
TRBD2,few,TRBV11-2,TRBJ2-5,CASSKRASGEETQYF,TGTGCCAGCAGCAAAAGGGCTAGCGGGGAAGAGACCCAGTACTTC
-,few,TRBV6-5,TRBJ1-1,CASRGQGTSEAFF,TGTGCCAGCAGAGGCCAGGGAACTTCTGAAGCTTTCTTT
TRBD1,-,TRBV6-1,TRBJ1-6,CASSEPAGGGSPLHF,TGTGCCAGCAGTGAACCGGCAGGGGGAGGATCACCCCTCCACTTT
-,-,TRBV10-3,TRBJ2-3,CAIRTGTTDTQYF,TGTGCCATCAGAACAGGGACCACAGATACGCAGTATTTT
TRBD2,once,TRBV11-2,TRBJ2-1,CASSLGRRAGVFF,TGTGCCAGCAGCTTAGGAAGACGTGCGGGAGTTTTCTTC
TRBD1,-,TRBV7-7,TRBJ2-5,CASSLAMGTGTETQYF,TGTGCTAGCAGCTTAGCGATGGGGACAGGGACCGAGACCCAGTACTTC
-,many,TRBV11-2,TRBJ1-1,CASTGDARLAFF,TGTGCCAGCACCGGGGACGCCCGCTTGGCTTTCTTT
TRBD2,many,TRBV6-4,TRBJ2-1,CASSDSTSGGFEQFF,TGTGCCAGCAGTGACTCGACTAGCGGGGGGTTTGAGCAGTTCTTC
-,-,TRBV7-2,TRBJ2-6,CASSYRGEGATSGANVLTF,TGTGCCAGCAGCTATAGGGGGGAGGGGGCCACCTCTGGGGCCAACGTCCTGACTTTC
-,many,TRBV11-3,TRBJ2-5,CASSTRGQETQYF,TGTGCCAGCAGCACCCGGGGCCAAGAGACCCAGTACTTC